One and the same sample provided the 2 T cell receptor beta chains below, sequenced in a study of OX40 agonist ivuxolimab in advanced cancers. The method was immunoSEQ multiplex PCR; TCRdb's version includes in-frame clones alone and lacks a portion of them. The sample includes about 66,000 clones, 91% of them seen just once. The starting material was CD4+ or CD8+ T cells sorted from blood, obtained in a trial of the OX40 agonist ivuxolimab. Every receptor here comes from an adult with an advanced solid tumor such as melanoma, head and neck, liver or kidney cancer.

The chain couples TRBV29-1 to TRBJ2-3; the D is unclear. From germline, CDR1 is SQVTM and CDR2 ANQGSEA. The V and J ends lost 2 bases and 5 bases respectively, with 11 bases between them. The CDR3 contains 13 residues. The CDR3 bases are TGCAGCGTTGAAAGGGCGCTCCTAGATACGCAGTATTTT. Translation gives CSVERALLDTQYF.

The chain couples TRBV28 to TRBJ1-4; D is unresolved. Trimming left V 2 bases short and J 2 bases short, with 12 bases between. CDR1 is MDHEN and CDR2 is SYDVKM in the germline V gene. CDR3 length: 16 residues. The CDR3 region has the DNA TGTGCCAGCAGTTTACCCGGACCTGTGACTAATGAAAAACTGTTTTTT. It codes for CASSLPGPVTNEKLFF.